This T cell receptor (beta chain) was captured in a study of neurological immune-mediated disorders. General study points: The absence of shared CDR3 amino acid sequences among expanded clones across subjects suggests private repertoires in all groups.

This clonotype has at least ten counts. What it recognizes is unknown. Over 160 million TCR-beta sequences from 15-18 subjects came from every sequencing run. One entry per CDR3 protein, called by TCRdb with MiXCR from the 5' RACE reads. The sample consists of over 35,000 distinct CDR3 sequences, over 9.5% of them appearing once. The unsorted libraries were produced from 2 million PBMCs held at -80 C. The sequenced material came from PBMCs. The clonotype was recovered from a female donor in good health.

CDR3 DNA sequence: TGCAGTGCCCCGGACAGCACTAACTATGGCTACACCTTC. It translates to CSAPDSTNYGYTF. The rearrangement uses TRBV20-1 and TRBJ1-2, with TRBD1 as a possible D gene (6 bases). The CDR3 is 13 amino acids. Trimming removed 6 bases from V and 0 bases from J, with 11 bases in between. Per germline, CDR1 DFQATT and CDR2 SNEGSKA (reference sequence).